This T cell receptor (beta chain) appears in the sequencing data of a study of CD8+ T cells in alopecia areata. Documented treatment: oral pan-JAK inhibitor, 5-10 mg twice daily. Patients with alopecia areata provided lesional scalp punch biopsies as well as peripheral blood. Isolated RNA was reverse transcribed into cDNA used as the sequencing template. Clones were sequenced by immunoSEQ multiplex PCR, and TCRdb holds only the in-frame ones, with some missing. In the table there are fewer than 150,000 clones, around three fifths of which are singletons. There are a few counts of this clone. The CDR3 has 14 amino acids. Trimming removed 2 bases at V and 3 bases at J, with 8 bases between. Germline V gives CDR1 KGHSH, CDR2 LQKENI.

The sequence came from a human donor with alopecia areata. V usage is TRBV18 and J usage is TRBJ1-3, with D unclear. The sample consisted of CD4+ T cells sorted from blood, taken at week 24, from a patient treated with tofacitinib. The CDR3 nucleotides read TGTGCCAGCTCACCAGGGCCGGGTGGAAACACCATATATTTT. It specifies CASSPGPGGNTIYF.